The 21 T cell receptor beta chains below all came from one sample that was sequenced in a study of blood T cell repertoires in COVID-19. Clones were read by immunoSEQ multiplex PCR, and TCRdb kept only the in-frame ones, dropping some. The data contain about 89,000 clones, about 77% of them seen just once; the ten biggest clones take up about 5.7%. Sequencing used peripheral blood. The origin of the receptors is a man aged 70-80 years with COVID-19, enrolled during active disease.

This clone was detected once. The chain carries TRBV5-1 and TRBJ2-4, with 11 bases lining up with TRBD2. The CDR3 consists of 19 residues. The V gene's germline CDR1 is SGHRS and CDR2 YFSETQ. V lost 4 bases to trimming and J lost 0 bases; unmatched junction nucleotides: 12. DNA of the CDR3: TGCGCCAGCAGCATGACTAGCGGGAACGCTAAACTAGCCAAAAACATTCAGTACTTC. Protein sequence: CASSMTSGNAKLAKNIQYF.

The chain has TRBV7-8 and TRBJ1-1; D is unresolved. Deletions cut 1 base from V and 3 bases from J, with 9 bases between. CDR1 and CDR2 (germline): SGHVS, FQNEAQ. CDR3 length equals 14 residues. The CDR3 spells CASSLGLRDTEAFF. For the CDR3, the DNA is TGTGCCAGCAGCTTAGGGCTCCGGGACACTGAAGCTTTCTTT.

The V and J genes are TRBV28 and TRBJ2-7; D possibly corresponds to TRBD2 (7 bases). Germline V gene sequence: CDR1 MDHEN, CDR2 SYDVKM. Trimming removed 5 bases from V and 1 base from J, with 15 bases in between. The CDR3 totals 15 residues. The CDR3, as DNA: TGTGCCAGCAGTGGGGGGGCAGCAGGATCCTACGAGCAGTACTTC. The encoded protein is CASSGGAAGSYEQYF.

The chain uses TRBV12-3 or TRBV12-4 and TRBJ2-1; D is uncertain. This CDR3 comprises 13 residues. Trimming took 7 bases from V and 4 from J, leaving 11 bases between them. The CDR3 sequence: CASKARPYNEQFF. The CDR3 bases are TGTGCCAGCAAGGCCAGGCCTTACAATGAGCAGTTCTTC.

The CDR3 DNA reads as TGTGCCATCAGTGAGTCCGACGGGACAGGAGCCTACGAGCAGTACTTC. Translated: CAISESDGTGAYEQYF. The chain is built from TRBV10-3 and TRBJ2-7; 8 bases map to TRBD1. This CDR3 region has 16 residues. Germline V gives CDR1 ENHRY, CDR2 SYGVKD. Losses at the gene ends were 0 bases for V and 2 bases for J; bases not matched to a gene: 6.

The V call is TRBV11-3, the J call TRBJ2-7, with TRBD1 identical over 10 bases. V trimming: 5 bases; J trimming: 6 bases; junction bases outside the gene matches: 7. The CDR3 runs 14 residues. CDR1 and CDR2 from the germline V gene are SGHNT and YENEEA. The CDR3, as DNA: TGTGCCAGCAGCAATAGGGGACAGGGGATCGAGCAGTACTTC. Its protein product is CASSNRGQGIEQYF. Variable domain in full (rest from reference TRBV11-3 and TRBJ2-7): EAGVVQSPRYKIIEKKQPVAFWCNPISGHNTLYWYLQNLGQGPELLIRYENEEAVDDSQLPKDRFSAERLKGVDSTLKIQPAELGDSAVYLCASSNRGQGIEQYFGPGTRLTVT.

The gene calls are TRBV2 and TRBJ2-5, with 9 bases matching TRBD2. The V and J ends lost 6 bases and 4 bases, in that order; junction bases with no gene match: 9. There are 15 residues in the CDR3. Germline values: CDR1 SNHLY, CDR2 FYNNEI. The CDR3 DNA is TGTGCCAGCAGCTCTGGCGGGGGGGCAGGAGAGACCCAGTACTTC. Translation gives CASSSGGGAGETQYF. The full variable domain, completed using reference TRBV2 and TRBJ2-5, is EPEVTQTPSHQVTQMGQEVILRCVPISNHLYFYWYRQILGQKVEFLVSFYNNEISEKSEIFDDQFSVERPDGSNFTLKIRSTKLEDSAMYFCASSSGGGAGETQYFGPGTRLLVL.

The chain couples TRBV7-9 to TRBJ2-7, with a weak D call TRBD1 (6 bases). V lost 1 base and J lost 3, with 13 bases in between. The CDR3 is 15 amino acids. Germline V gives CDR1 SEHNR, CDR2 FQNEAQ (reference sequence). CDR3 residues: CASSLVPGDIYEQYF. CDR3 nucleotides: TGTGCCAGCAGCTTAGTCCCAGGGGATATCTACGAGCAGTACTTC.

The chain carries TRBV6-5 and TRBJ1-1; D might be TRBD1 (5 bases). The CDR3 sequence is 15 residues long. The V and J ends lost 5 bases and 0 bases respectively, with 13 bases between them. CDR1 is MNHEY and CDR2 is SVGAGI in the germline V gene. CDR3 protein: CASSPQRGMNTEAFF. The CDR3 DNA reads as TGTGCCAGCAGTCCCCAGCGGGGGATGAACACTGAAGCTTTCTTT.

This clone appeared many times. The V and J genes are TRBV12-2 and TRBJ2-1; the D call of TRBD1 is as the table states it, not checked on the DNA. TRBV12-2 is classified as a pseudogene. The CDR3 totals 16 residues. CDR3 sequence (DNA): TGTGCAAGTCGCTGCCGGCGACAGGGGTCCTACAATGAGCAGTTCTTC. This translates into CASRCRRQGSYNEQFF.

The chain joins TRBV7-9 to TRBJ1-2; 8 bases agree with TRBD1. From germline, CDR1 is SEHNR and CDR2 FQNEAQ (reference sequence). The V gene end was trimmed by 5 bases and the J gene end by 5 bases; junction bases not matched to a gene: 13. The CDR3 totals 16 residues. CDR3 nucleotide sequence: TGTGCCAGCAGCAGGACAGGGTTTCGTATGGGGTATGGCTACACCTTC. Translated, it gives CASSRTGFRMGYGYTF.

V gene TRBV19 combines with J gene TRBJ2-1, with no clear D. This CDR3 is 15 amino acids long. With 2 bases removed from V and 0 bases from J, the gap between germline ends came to 8 bases. Germline V lookup: CDR1 LNHDA, CDR2 SQIVND (reference sequence). CDR3 nucleotides: TGTGCCAGTAGTATACATTCGAGCTCCTACAATGAGCAGTTCTTC. Translated: CASSIHSSSYNEQFF. Looking up the rest from reference TRBV19 and TRBJ2-1 gives the full variable domain: DGGITQSPKYLFRKEGQNVTLSCEQNLNHDAMYWYRQDPGQGLRLIYYSQIVNDFQKGDIAEGYSVSREKKESFPLTVTSAQKNPTAFYLCASSIHSSSYNEQFFGPGTRLTVL.

The rearrangement uses TRBV9 and TRBJ2-3; TRBD2 matches 11 bases. CDR3 size: 18 residues. CDR1 and CDR2 (germline): SGDLS, YYNGEE. Trimming took 3 bases from V and 1 from J; bases not matched to a gene: 10. This CDR3 is CASSEYFGTSGRTDTQYF. In DNA, the CDR3 is TGTGCCAGCAGCGAATACTTCGGGACTAGCGGCCGCACAGATACGCAGTATTTT.

The chain recombines TRBV10-3 with TRBJ1-5; 8 bases line up with TRBD1. The CDR3 length is 13 residues. The V gene end was trimmed by 11 bases and the J gene end by 2 bases; junction bases not matched to a gene: 5. Germline V gives CDR1 ENHRY, CDR2 SYGVKD. The DNA of the CDR3 is TGTGCCGTTGGACAGGGAGGCAATCAGCCCCAGCATTTT. It specifies CAVGQGGNQPQHF.

The chain links TRBV19 to TRBJ1-3; D is unclear. The V and J ends lost 6 bases and 0 bases respectively, with 15 bases between them. This CDR3 region has 16 residues. Germline V gene lookup returns CDR1 LNHDA and CDR2 SQIVND (reference sequence). CDR3: CASRNRSQLSGNTIYF. The CDR3 DNA is TGTGCCAGTAGGAACCGGAGCCAACTCTCTGGAAACACCATATATTTT.

This clone was picked up one time. The V and J genes are TRBV28 and TRBJ1-2; 8 bases match TRBD1. Germline assignment: CDR1 MDHEN and CDR2 SYDVKM. V dropped 3 bases and J dropped 7; count of bases not matched to a gene: 4. This CDR3 is 13 amino acids long. The CDR3 sequence is CASSLSDRAGYTF. The CDR3 nucleotides read TGTGCCAGCAGTTTGTCGGACAGGGCTGGCTACACCTTC.

A word on this clone: The same CDR3 can be traced to other DNA sequences in this sample. The CDR3 coding sequence is TGTGCCATCAGTGGACTGGGACTAGCGGGAGGCGAGCAGTACTTC. Its protein is CAISGLGLAGGEQYF. The genes are TRBV10-3 and TRBJ2-7; 15 bases agree with TRBD2. CDR1 and CDR2 from the germline V gene are ENHRY and SYGVKD. The CDR3 length is 15 residues. The junction had 4 bases not matched to a gene; V was cut back by 4 bases and J by 6 bases.

V gene TRBV24-1 combines with J gene TRBJ2-3; TRBD2 aligns across 9 bases. Trimming removed 2 bases from V and 5 bases from J; junction bases left unmatched: 4. Germline lookup yields CDR1 KGHDR and CDR2 SFDVKD. CDR3 length: 15 amino acids. CDR3 amino acids: CATSDSRSGGDTQYF. The CDR3 DNA follows: TGTGCCACCAGTGATTCCCGTAGCGGGGGAGATACGCAGTATTTT.

This chain links TRBV4-1 with TRBJ2-7; possibly TRBD2 for D (6 bases). The CDR3 loop spans 13 amino acids. V lost 0 bases, J lost 7 bases, and 10 bases lay in between. Germline V gene lookup returns CDR1 MGHRA and CDR2 YSYEKL. The CDR3 reads CASSQDAAGEQYF. In DNA, the CDR3 is TGCGCCAGCAGCCAAGATGCGGCGGGGGAGCAGTACTTC.

This chain links TRBV19 with TRBJ2-7, with D possibly matching TRBD1 (6 bases). CDR3 size: 17 residues. The V gene lost 5 bases and the J gene lost 2 bases, with 22 bases spanning the gap. Germline CDR1 and CDR2: LNHDA and SQIVND (reference sequence). The CDR3 DNA reads as TGTGCCAGTAGTGCACGAGGGGGTCAGACAGTTACCTACGAGCAGTACTTC. Translation: CASSARGGQTVTYEQYF.

The chain couples TRBV10-3 to TRBJ2-5; 9 bases match TRBD1. J was trimmed by 4 bases and V by 3 bases; bases with no gene match: 6. Germline values: CDR1 ENHRY, CDR2 SYGVKD. The CDR3 has 15 amino acids. This CDR3 reads CAISDRGTGRETQYF. The CDR3 nucleotides read TGTGCCATCAGTGATAGGGGGACAGGGAGAGAGACCCAGTACTTC.